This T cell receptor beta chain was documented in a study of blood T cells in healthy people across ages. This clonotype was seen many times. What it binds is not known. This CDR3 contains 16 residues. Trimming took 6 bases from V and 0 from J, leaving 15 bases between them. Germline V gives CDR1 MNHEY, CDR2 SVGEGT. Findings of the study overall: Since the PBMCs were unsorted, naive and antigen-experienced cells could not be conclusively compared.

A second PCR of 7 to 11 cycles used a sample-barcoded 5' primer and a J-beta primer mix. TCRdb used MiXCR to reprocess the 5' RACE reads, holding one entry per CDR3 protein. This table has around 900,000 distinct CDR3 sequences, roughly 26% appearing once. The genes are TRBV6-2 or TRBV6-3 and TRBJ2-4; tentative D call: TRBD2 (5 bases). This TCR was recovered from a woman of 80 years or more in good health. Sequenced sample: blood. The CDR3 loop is CASSPGLPRAKNIQYF. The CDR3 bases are TGTGCCAGCAGCCCCGGACTTCCACGAGCCAAAAACATTCAGTACTTC.